This TCR beta chain derives from a study of T-cell memory formation after mild COVID-19. A few counts support this clonotype. Germline V gene lookup returns CDR1 MNHEY and CDR2 SVGAGI. Trimming left V 0 bases short and J 6 bases short, with 11 bases between. The CDR3 is 15 amino acids. TCRdb ran MiXCR on the 5' RACE reads and lists one entry per CDR3 protein. The sample has fewer than 300,000 distinct CDR3 sequences, roughly 18% seen once. The sequence was obtained from a young man who had mild COVID-19 (a few samples of this study predate the infection). Cell type and time point are not known. The chain is built from TRBV6-5 and TRBJ2-2; TRBD1 or TRBD2 may be the D gene (5 bases each). The sample was PBMCs or a T cell subset sorted from them (not recorded which). The CDR3 reads CASSYSGPGPGELFF. The CDR3 DNA reads as TGTGCCAGCAGTTACTCGGGACCGGGACCCGGGGAGCTGTTTTTT.